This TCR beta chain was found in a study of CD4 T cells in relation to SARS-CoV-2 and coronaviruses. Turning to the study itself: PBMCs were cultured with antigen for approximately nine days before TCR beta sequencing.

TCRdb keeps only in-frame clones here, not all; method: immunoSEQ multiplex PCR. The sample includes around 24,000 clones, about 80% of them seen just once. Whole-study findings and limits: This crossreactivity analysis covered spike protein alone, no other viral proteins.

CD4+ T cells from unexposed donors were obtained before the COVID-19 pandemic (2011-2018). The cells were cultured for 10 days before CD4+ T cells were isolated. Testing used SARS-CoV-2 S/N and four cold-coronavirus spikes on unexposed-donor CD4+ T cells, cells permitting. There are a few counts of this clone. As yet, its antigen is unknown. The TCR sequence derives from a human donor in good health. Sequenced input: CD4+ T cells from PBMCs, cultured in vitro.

CDR3 bases: TGTGCCTGGTCGGGACAGGGAAACACCATATATTTT. Translated, it gives CAWSGQGNTIYF. J is TRBJ1-3 and V is TRBV30, with 7 positions matching TRBD1. The J segment lost 4 bases and the V segment lost 5 bases, leaving 2 bases of the junction unmatched. The CDR3 is made up of 12 amino acids. Per the germline V gene, CDR1 is GTSNPN and CDR2 is SVGIG (reference sequence).